This TCR beta chain was sequenced during a study of T cell changes during pregnancy in multiple sclerosis. This CDR3 is built from 14 residues. V gave up 0 bases and J gave up 9 bases, with 15 bases separating them. The V gene's germline CDR1 is GTSNPN and CDR2 SVGIG (reference sequence). Assay: immunoSEQ multiplex PCR; the TCRdb copy retains only in-frame clones and omits some. The sample comprises roughly 49,000 clones, roughly 88% of which are singletons, and under 1.5% rests with the top ten. The V call is TRBV30, the J call TRBJ1-5; D possibly corresponds to TRBD1 (5 bases). Material: peripheral blood, obtained in the first trimester of pregnancy. The TCR originated in a female donor in good health, enrolled as a control in a pregnancy study. This chain's CDR3 is CAWSVPGGGSPQHF. DNA of the CDR3: TGTGCCTGGAGTGTACCGGGGGGTGGATCGCCCCAGCATTTT.